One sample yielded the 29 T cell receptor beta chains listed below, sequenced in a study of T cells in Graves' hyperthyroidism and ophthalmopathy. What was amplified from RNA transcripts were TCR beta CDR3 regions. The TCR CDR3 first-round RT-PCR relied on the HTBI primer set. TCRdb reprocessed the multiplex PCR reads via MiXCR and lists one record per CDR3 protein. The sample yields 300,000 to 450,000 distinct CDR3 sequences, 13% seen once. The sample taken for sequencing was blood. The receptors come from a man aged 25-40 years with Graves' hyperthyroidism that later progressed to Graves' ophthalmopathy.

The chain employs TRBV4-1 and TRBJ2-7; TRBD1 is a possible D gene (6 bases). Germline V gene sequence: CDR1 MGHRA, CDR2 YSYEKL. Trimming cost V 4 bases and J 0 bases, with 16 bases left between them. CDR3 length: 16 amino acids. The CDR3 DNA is TGCGCCAGCAGCCGAACAGGGTCTTTGAACTCCTACGAGCAGTACTTC. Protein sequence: CASSRTGSLNSYEQYF.

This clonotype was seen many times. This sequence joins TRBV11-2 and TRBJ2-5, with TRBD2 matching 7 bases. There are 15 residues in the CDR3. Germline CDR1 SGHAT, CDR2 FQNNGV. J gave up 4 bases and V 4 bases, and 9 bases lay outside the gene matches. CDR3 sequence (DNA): TGTGCCAGCAGCTCCTTTTCTTCGGGGGGAGAGACCCAGTACTTC. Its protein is CASSSFSSGGETQYF. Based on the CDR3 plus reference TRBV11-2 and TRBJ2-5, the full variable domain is EAGVAQSPRYKIIEKRQSVAFWCNPISGHATLYWYQQILGQGPKLLIQFQNNGVVDDSQLPKDRFSAERLKGVDSTLKIQPAKLEDSAVYLCASSSFSSGGETQYFGPGTRLLVL.

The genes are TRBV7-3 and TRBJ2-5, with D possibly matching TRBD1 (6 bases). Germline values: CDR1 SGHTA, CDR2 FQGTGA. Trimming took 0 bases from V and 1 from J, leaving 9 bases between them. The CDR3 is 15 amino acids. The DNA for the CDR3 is TGTGCCAGCAGCTTAACCGGGACACCCCAAGAGACCCAGTACTTC. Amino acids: CASSLTGTPQETQYF.

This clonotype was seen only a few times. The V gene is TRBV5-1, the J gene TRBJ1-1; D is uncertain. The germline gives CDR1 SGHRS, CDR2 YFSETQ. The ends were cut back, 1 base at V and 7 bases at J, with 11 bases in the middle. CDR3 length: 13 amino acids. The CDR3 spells CASSLTTSGEAFF. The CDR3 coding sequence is TGCGCCAGCAGCTTGACAACCAGCGGTGAAGCTTTCTTT.

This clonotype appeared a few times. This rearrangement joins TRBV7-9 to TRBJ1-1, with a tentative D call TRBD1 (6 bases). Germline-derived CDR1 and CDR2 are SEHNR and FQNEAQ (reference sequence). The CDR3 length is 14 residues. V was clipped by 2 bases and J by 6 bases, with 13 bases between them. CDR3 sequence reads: CASSLKGEGAEAFF. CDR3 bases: TGTGCCAGCAGCTTAAAGGGGGAAGGGGCTGAAGCTTTCTTT.

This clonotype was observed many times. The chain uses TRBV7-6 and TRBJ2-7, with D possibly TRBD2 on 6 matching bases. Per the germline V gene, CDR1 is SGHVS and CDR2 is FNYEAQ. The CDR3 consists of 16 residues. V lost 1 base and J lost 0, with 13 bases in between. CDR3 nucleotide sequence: TGTGCCAGCAGCTTAGGGCAGGGACTTTACTCCTACGAGCAGTACTTC. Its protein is CASSLGQGLYSYEQYF.

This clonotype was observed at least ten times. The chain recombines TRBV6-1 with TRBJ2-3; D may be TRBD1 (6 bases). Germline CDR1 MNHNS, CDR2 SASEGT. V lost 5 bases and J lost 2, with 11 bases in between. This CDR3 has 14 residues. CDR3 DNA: TGTGCCAGCAGTAGGGGACATTCCACAGATACGCAGTATTTT. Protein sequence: CASSRGHSTDTQYF.

The CDR3: CATSRTGGSYNEQFF. In nucleotides, the CDR3 is TGTGCCACCAGTCGGACAGGGGGGAGTTACAATGAGCAGTTCTTC. The genes are TRBV24-1 and TRBJ2-1, with 10 bases lining up with TRBD1. The CDR3 has 15 residues. Germline lookup yields CDR1 KGHDR and CDR2 SFDVKD. Unmatched junction bases numbered 5, after V lost 6 bases and J lost 4 bases.

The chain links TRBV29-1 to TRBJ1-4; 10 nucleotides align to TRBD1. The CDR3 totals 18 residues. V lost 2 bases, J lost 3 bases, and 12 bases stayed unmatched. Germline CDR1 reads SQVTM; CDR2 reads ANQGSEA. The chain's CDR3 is CSVEKWRTGGTSNEKLFF. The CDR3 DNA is TGCAGCGTTGAAAAATGGCGGACAGGGGGAACATCTAATGAAAAACTGTTTTTT. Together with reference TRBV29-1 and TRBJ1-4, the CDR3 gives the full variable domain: SAVISQKPSRDICQRGTSLTIQCQVDSQVTMMFWYRQQPGQSLTLIATANQGSEATYESGFVIDKFPISRPNLTFSTLTVSNMSPEDSSIYLCSVEKWRTGGTSNEKLFFGSGTQLSVL.

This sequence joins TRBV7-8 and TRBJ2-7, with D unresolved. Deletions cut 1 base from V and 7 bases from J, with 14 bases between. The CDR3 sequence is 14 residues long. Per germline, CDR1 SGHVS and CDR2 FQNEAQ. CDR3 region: CASSLGRDRMEQYF. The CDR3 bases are TGTGCCAGCAGCTTAGGTCGCGACCGCATGGAGCAGTACTTC.

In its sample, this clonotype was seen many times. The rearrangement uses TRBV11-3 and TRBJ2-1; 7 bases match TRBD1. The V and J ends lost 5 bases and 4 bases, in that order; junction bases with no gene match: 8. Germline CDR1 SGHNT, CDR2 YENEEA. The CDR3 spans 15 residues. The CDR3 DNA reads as TGTGCCAGCAGCCCACCGGGACAGTCTTACAATGAGCAGTTCTTC. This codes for CASSPPGQSYNEQFF.

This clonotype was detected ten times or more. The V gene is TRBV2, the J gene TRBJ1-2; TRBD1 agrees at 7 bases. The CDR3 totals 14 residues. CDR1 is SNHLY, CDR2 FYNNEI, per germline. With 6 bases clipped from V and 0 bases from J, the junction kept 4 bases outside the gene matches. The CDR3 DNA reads TGTGCCAGCAGCGACAGGGCATCTAACTATGGCTACACCTTC. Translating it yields CASSDRASNYGYTF.

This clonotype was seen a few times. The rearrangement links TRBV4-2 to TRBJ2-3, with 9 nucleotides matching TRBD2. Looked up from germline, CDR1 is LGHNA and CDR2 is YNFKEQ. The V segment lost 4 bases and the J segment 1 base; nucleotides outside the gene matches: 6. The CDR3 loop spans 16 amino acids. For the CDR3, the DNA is TGTGCCAGCAGCCGGGAGCGGGGGGAGGGCACAGATACGCAGTATTTT. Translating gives CASSRERGEGTDTQYF.

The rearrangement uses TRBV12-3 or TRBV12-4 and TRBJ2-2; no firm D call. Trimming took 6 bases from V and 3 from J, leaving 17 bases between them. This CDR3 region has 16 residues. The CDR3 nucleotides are TGTGCCAGCAGGGACCGTATAGGGCTGGACACCGGGGAGCTGTTTTTT. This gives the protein CASRDRIGLDTGELFF.

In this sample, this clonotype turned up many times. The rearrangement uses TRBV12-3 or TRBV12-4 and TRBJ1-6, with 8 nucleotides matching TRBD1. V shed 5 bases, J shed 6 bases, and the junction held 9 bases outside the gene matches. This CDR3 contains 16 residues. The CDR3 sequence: CASSPQGARFNSPLHF. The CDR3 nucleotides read TGTGCCAGCAGTCCCCAGGGGGCGCGGTTTAATTCACCCCTCCACTTT.

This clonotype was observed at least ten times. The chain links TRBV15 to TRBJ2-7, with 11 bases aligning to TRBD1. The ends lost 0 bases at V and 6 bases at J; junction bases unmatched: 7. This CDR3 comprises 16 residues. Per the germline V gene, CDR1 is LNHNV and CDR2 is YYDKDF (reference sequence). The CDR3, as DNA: TGTGCCACCAGCAGAGATGGACAGGGGGCTAGGAGCGAGCAGTACTTC. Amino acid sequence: CATSRDGQGARSEQYF.

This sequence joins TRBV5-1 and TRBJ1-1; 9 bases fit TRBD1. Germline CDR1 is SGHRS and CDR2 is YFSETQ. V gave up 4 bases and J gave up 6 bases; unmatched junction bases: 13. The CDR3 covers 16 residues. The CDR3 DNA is TGCGCCAGCAGCCCTAATTCCGGGACAGGGCGGGCTGAAGCTTTCTTT. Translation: CASSPNSGTGRAEAFF. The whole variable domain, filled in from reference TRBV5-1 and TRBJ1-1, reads KAGVTQTPRYLIKTRGQQVTLSCSPISGHRSVSWYQQTPGQGLQFLFEYFSETQRNKGNFPGRFSGRQFSNSRSEMNVSTLELGDSALYLCASSPNSGTGRAEAFFGQGTRLTVV.

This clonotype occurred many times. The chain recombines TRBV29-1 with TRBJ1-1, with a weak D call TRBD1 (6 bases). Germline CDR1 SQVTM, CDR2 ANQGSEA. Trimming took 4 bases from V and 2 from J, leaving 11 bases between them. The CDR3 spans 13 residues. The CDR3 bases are TGCAGCGTTGTAGGGGGGGGAAACACTGAAGCTTTCTTT. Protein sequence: CSVVGGGNTEAFF.

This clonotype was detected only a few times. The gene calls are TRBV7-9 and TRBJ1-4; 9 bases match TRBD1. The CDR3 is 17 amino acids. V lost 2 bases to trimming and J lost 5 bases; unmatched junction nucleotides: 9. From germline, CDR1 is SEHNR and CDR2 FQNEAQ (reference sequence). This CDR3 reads CASSLWGQGGINEKLFF. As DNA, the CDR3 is TGTGCCAGCAGCTTATGGGGACAGGGCGGAATAAATGAAAAACTGTTTTTT.

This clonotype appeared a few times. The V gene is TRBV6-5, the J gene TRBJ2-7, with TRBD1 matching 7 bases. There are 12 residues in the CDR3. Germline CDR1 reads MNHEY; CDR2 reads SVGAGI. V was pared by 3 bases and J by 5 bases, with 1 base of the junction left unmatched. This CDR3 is CASSYQGDEQYF. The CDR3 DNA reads TGTGCCAGCAGTTATCAGGGGGACGAGCAGTACTTC.

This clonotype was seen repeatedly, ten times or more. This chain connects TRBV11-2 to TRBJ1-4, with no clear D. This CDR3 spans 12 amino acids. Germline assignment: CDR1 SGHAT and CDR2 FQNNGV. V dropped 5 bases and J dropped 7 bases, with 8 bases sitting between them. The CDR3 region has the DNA TGTGCCAGCAGCGTGGGAGTTGAAAAACTGTTTTTT. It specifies CASSVGVEKLFF.

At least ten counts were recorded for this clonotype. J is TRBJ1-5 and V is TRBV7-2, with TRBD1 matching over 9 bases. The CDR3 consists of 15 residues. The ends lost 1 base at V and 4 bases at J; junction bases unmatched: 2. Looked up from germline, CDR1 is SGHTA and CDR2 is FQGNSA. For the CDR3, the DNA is TGTGCCAGCAGCTTAGTACAGGGGGCAAATCAGCCCCAGCATTTT. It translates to CASSLVQGANQPQHF.

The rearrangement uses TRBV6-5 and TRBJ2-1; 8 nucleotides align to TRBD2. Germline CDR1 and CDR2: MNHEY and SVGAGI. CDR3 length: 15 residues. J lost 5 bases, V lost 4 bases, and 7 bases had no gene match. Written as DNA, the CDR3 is TGTGCCAGCAGTTGCTTGGGCGGGGGGCACAATGAGCAGTTCTTC. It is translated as CASSCLGGGHNEQFF.

The CDR3 loop reads CSARDPNRGTEAFF. DNA of the CDR3: TGCAGTGCTAGAGATCCCAACAGGGGCACTGAAGCTTTCTTT. The chain recombines TRBV20-1 with TRBJ1-1; TRBD1 matches 7 bases. Germline trimming cut 0 bases from V and 4 bases from J; bases unmatched to any gene: 5. The CDR3 loop spans 14 amino acids. Per germline, CDR1 DFQATT and CDR2 SNEGSKA (reference sequence).

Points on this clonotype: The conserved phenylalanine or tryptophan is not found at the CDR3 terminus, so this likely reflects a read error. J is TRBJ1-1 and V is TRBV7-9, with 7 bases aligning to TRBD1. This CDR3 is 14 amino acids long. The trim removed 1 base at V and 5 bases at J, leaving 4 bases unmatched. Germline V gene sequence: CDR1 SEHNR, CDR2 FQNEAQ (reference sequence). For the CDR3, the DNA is TGTGCCAGCAGCTTAGAGGGGGCTGGAACTGAAGCTTTCTCT. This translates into CASSLEGAGTEAFS.

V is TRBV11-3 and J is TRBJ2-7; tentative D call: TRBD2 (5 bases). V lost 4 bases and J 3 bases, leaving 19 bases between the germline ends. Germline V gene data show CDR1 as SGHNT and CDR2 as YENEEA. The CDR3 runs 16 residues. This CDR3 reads CASSSRGLPIFYEQYF. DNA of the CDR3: TGTGCCAGCAGCTCAAGAGGACTGCCGATATTCTACGAGCAGTACTTC.

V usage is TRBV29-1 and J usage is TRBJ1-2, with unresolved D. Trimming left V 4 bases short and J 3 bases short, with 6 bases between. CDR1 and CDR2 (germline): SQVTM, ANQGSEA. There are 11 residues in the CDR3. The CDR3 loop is CSVGEDYGYTF. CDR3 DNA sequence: TGCAGCGTTGGAGAGGACTATGGCTACACCTTC.

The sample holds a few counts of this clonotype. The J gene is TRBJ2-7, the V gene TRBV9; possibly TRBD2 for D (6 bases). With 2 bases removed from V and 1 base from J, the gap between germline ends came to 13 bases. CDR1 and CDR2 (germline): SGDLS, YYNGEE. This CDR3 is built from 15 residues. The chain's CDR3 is CASSVRPGLSYEQYF. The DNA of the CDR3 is TGTGCCAGCAGCGTTCGTCCGGGACTTTCCTACGAGCAGTACTTC. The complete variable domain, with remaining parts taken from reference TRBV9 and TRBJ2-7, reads DSGVTQTPKHLITATGQRVTLRCSPRSGDLSVYWYQQSLDQGLQFLIQYYNGEERAKGNILERFSAQQFPDLHSELNLSSLELGDSALYFCASSVRPGLSYEQYFGPGTRLTVT.

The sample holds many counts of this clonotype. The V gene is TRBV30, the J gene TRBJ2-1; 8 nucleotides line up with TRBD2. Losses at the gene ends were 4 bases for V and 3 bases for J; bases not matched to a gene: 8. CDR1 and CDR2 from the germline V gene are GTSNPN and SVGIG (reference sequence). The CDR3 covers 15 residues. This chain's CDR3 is CAWNPQRGSYNEQFF. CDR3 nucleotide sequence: TGTGCCTGGAACCCCCAGCGGGGGAGCTACAATGAGCAGTTCTTC.